This T cell receptor beta chain was found in a study of T cells in localized non-small cell lung cancer. Study-wide points: There was higher T cell clonality in uninvolved adjacent lung than in tumor, and it was highest there. When the top 100 tumor clones were examined, a median about 60 of them also appeared in the adjacent lung, which was paired and uninvolved. Longer overall survival associated with higher blood T cell density; shorter survival with higher adjacent-lung clonality. Sequencing, confined to only one tumor region, leaves heterogeneity possible.

This clone qualifies as medium-sized. Its antigen is not identified. V was cut by 9 bases and J by 8 bases, with 13 bases left in between. The CDR3 runs 12 residues. In germline, CDR1 is MDHEN, CDR2 SYDVKM. TCRdb's table, derived via immunoSEQ multiplex PCR, lists solely in-frame clones and lacks some. The sample includes around 30,000 clones, over 75% seen only once; the top ten take approximately 16%. The TCR originated in a male donor at least 60 years old with stage III squamous cell lung carcinoma. V and J are TRBV28 and TRBJ1-4; D is perhaps TRBD1 (6 bases). This specimen was peripheral blood, taken before any cancer treatment. CDR3 nucleotides: TGTGCCAGTCAGGGAGGGGGGGAAAAACTGTTTTTT. It is translated as CASQGGGEKLFF.